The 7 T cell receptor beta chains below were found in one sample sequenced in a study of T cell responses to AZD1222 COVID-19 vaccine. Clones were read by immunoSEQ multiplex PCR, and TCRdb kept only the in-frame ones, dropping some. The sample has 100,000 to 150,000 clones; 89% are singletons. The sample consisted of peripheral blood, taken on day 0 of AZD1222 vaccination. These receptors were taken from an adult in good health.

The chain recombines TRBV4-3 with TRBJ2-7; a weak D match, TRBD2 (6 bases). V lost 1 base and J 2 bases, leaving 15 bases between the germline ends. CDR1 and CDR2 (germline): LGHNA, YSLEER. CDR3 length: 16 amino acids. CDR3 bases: TGCGCCAGCAGCCAAGGGGCGATCGGGGGAACCTACGAGCAGTACTTC. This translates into CASSQGAIGGTYEQYF.

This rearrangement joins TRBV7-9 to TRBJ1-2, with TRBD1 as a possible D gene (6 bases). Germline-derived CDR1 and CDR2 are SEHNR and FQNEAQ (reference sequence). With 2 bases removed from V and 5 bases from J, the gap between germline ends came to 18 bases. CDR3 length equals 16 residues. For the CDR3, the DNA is TGTGCCAGCAGCTTATCGGGCGCCAGGGGAATTTATGGCTACACCTTC. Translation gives CASSLSGARGIYGYTF. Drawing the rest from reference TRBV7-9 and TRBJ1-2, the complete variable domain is DTGVSQNPRHKITKRGQNVTFRCDPISEHNRLYWYRQTLGQGPEFLTYFQNEAQLEKSRLLSDRFSAERPKGSFSTLEIQRTEQGDSAMYLCASSLSGARGIYGYTFGSGTRLTVV.

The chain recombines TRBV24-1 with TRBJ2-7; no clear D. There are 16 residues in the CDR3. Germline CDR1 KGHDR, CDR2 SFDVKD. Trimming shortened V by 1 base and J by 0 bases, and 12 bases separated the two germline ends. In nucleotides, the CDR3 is TGTGCCACCAGTGATTTAGGAGACACCTCCTCCTACGAGCAGTACTTC. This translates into CATSDLGDTSSYEQYF.

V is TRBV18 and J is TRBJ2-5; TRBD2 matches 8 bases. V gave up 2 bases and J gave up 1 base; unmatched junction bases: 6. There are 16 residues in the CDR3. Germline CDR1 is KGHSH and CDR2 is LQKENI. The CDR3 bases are TGTGCCAGCTCACCAATTAAAAGCGGGAGCCAAGAGACCCAGTACTTC. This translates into CASSPIKSGSQETQYF.

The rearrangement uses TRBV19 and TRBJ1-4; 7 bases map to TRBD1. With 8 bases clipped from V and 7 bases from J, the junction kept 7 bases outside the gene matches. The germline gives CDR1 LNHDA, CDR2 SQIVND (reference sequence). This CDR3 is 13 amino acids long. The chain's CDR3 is CASSRQGGEKLFF. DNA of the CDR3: TGTGCCAGTTCCCGACAGGGTGGTGAAAAACTGTTTTTT.

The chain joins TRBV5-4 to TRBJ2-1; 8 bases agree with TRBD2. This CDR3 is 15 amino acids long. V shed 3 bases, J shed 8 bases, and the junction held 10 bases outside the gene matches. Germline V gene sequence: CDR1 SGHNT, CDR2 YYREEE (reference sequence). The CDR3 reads CASSYLAGGLHEQFF. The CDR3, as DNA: TGTGCCAGCAGCTACCTGGCGGGAGGCCTCCATGAGCAGTTCTTC.

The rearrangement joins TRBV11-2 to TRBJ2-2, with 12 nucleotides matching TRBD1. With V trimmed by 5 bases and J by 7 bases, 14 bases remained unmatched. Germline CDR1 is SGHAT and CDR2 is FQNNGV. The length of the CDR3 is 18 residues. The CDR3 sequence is CASSRIKRDRGRIGELFF. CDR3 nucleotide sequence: TGTGCCAGCAGCCGAATAAAAAGGGACAGGGGGCGGATCGGGGAGCTGTTTTTT. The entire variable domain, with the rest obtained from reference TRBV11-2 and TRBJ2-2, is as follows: EAGVAQSPRYKIIEKRQSVAFWCNPISGHATLYWYQQILGQGPKLLIQFQNNGVVDDSQLPKDRFSAERLKGVDSTLKIQPAKLEDSAVYLCASSRIKRDRGRIGELFFGEGSRLTVL.